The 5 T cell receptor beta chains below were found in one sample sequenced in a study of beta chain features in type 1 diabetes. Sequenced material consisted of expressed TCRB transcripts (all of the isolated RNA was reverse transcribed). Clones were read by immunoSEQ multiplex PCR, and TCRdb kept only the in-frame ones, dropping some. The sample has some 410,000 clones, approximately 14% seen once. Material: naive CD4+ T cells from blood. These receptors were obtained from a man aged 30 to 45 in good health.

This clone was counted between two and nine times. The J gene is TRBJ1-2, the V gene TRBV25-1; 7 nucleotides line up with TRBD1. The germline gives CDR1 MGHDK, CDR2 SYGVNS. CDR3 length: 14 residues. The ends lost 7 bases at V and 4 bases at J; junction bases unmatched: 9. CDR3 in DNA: TGTGCCAGCAATCCGAGGGGACAGAGCTATGGCTACACCTTC. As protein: CASNPRGQSYGYTF.

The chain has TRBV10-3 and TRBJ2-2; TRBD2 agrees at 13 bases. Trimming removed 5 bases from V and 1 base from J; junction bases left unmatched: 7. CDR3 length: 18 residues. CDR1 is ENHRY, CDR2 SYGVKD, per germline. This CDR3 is CAISRLAGGQRNTGELFF. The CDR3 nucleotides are TGTGCCATCAGTCGACTAGCGGGGGGCCAGAGGAACACCGGGGAGCTGTTTTTT.

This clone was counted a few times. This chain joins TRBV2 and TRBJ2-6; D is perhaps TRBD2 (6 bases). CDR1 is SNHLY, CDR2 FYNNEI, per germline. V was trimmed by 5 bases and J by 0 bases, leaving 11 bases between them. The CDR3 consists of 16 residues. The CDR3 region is CASSRDGSSGANVLTF. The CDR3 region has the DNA TGTGCCAGCAGTCGGGACGGGAGCTCTGGGGCCAACGTCCTGACTTTC. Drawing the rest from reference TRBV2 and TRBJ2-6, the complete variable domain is EPEVTQTPSHQVTQMGQEVILRCVPISNHLYFYWYRQILGQKVEFLVSFYNNEISEKSEIFDDQFSVERPDGSNFTLKIRSTKLEDSAMYFCASSRDGSSGANVLTFGAGSRLTVL.

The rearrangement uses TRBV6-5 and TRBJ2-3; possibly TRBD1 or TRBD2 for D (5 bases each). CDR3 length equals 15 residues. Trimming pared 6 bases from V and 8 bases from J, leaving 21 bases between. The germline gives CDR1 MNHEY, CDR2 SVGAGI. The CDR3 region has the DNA TGTGCCAGCAGGCCTCCGGGACCCTCCTCGGGTACGCAGTATTTT. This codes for CASRPPGPSSGTQYF.

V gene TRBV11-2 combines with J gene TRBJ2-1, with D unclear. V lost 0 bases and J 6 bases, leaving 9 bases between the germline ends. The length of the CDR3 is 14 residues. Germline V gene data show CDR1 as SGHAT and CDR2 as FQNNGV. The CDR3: CASSLDSPSNEQFF. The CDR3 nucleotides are TGTGCCAGCAGCTTAGACTCGCCTAGCAATGAGCAGTTCTTC.